This passage covers 20 T cell receptor beta chains from one sample sequenced in a study of cytotoxic CD8 clonotypes in ibrutinib-treated CLL. Data came from immunoSEQ multiplex PCR; TCRdb stores just in-frame clones and leaves some out. The repertoire holds 330,000 or so clones, roughly 67% seen once, with roughly 6% in the top ten. The material was PBMCs, obtained after 36 months of ibrutinib treatment. These receptors came from a human donor with chronic lymphocytic leukemia.

This clone has only a few counts. The chain is built from TRBV7-8 and TRBJ2-7; possibly TRBD1 for D (6 bases). The CDR3 runs to 14 residues. Trimming removed 2 bases from V and 2 bases from J, with 10 bases in between. Germline V gene sequence: CDR1 SGHVS, CDR2 FQNEAQ. Here the CDR3 DNA reads TGTGCCAGCAGCTTATCCCAGGGGCCCTACGAGCAGTACTTC. Its protein product is CASSLSQGPYEQYF.

The chain has TRBV19 and TRBJ1-5; no definite D call. The V gene's germline CDR1 is LNHDA and CDR2 SQIVND (reference sequence). V lost 7 bases to trimming and J lost 4 bases, with 17 bases between them. The CDR3 is made up of 15 amino acids. This CDR3 is CASTHPGEENQPQHF. DNA for the CDR3: TGTGCCAGTACCCATCCGGGAGAAGAGAATCAGCCCCAGCATTTT. The full variable domain, in which reference TRBV19 and TRBJ1-5 provide the parts outside the CDR3, is DGGITQSPKYLFRKEGQNVTLSCEQNLNHDAMYWYRQDPGQGLRLIYYSQIVNDFQKGDIAEGYSVSREKKESFPLTVTSAQKNPTAFYLCASTHPGEENQPQHFGDGTRLSIL.

This clone was recorded a few times. The chain is built from TRBV7-9 and TRBJ1-2; D is possibly TRBD1 (5 bases). The CDR3 contains 13 residues. The ends were cut back, 1 base at V and 8 bases at J, with 11 bases in the middle. Germline V gene data show CDR1 as SEHNR and CDR2 as FQNEAQ (reference sequence). This CDR3 is CASSLGQRSGYTF. CDR3 coding DNA: TGTGCCAGCAGCTTAGGACAGAGGTCGGGCTACACCTTC.

This clone has only a few counts. The chain uses TRBV6-5 and TRBJ1-1, with D possibly TRBD1 on 6 matching bases. V was pared by 9 bases and J by 5 bases, with 16 bases between. The V gene's germline CDR1 is MNHEY and CDR2 SVGAGI. CDR3 size: 13 residues. CDR3 region: CASIKGGWTEAFF. CDR3 DNA: TGTGCCAGTATCAAGGGGGGTTGGACTGAAGCTTTCTTT.

This clone was observed once. J is TRBJ2-1 and V is TRBV25-1; TRBD2 agrees at 10 bases. Unmatched junction bases numbered 3, after V lost 2 bases and J lost 5 bases. CDR1 and CDR2 (germline): MGHDK, SYGVNS. The CDR3 extends over 15 amino acids. CDR3 sequence (DNA): TGTGCCAGCAGTGAACCGGGACTAGCGAACAATGAGCAGTTCTTC. Residues: CASSEPGLANNEQFF.

Details on this clone: The identical CDR3 is also encoded by other nucleotide sequences in the sample. The CDR3 sequence: CASSLVSGDYGYTF. Written as DNA, the CDR3 is TGTGCCAGCAGCTTAGTGTCAGGGGACTATGGCTACACCTTC. The gene calls are TRBV7-8 and TRBJ1-2; weak D call: TRBD1 (6 bases). The CDR3 covers 14 residues. The V end was cut by 1 base, the J end by 3 bases, with 9 bases between. Germline V CDR1 and CDR2: SGHVS, FQNEAQ.

The chain combines TRBV5-1 with TRBJ1-6; D unresolved. Germline assignment: CDR1 SGHRS and CDR2 YFSETQ. CDR3 size: 17 residues. Trimming removed 0 bases from V and 5 bases from J, with 15 bases in between. CDR3 residues: CASSLEGVAPNNSPLHF. The CDR3 DNA is TGCGCCAGCAGCTTGGAGGGTGTAGCCCCGAATAATTCACCCCTCCACTTT.

The chain joins TRBV2 to TRBJ1-2; D not certain. The germline CDR1 and CDR2 sequences are SNHLY and FYNNEI. The CDR3 totals 15 residues. Trimming removed 6 bases from V and 5 bases from J, with 19 bases in between. The CDR3 DNA sequence: TGTGCCAGCAGGCCCGCCGGCAGAGTTTCTTATGGCTACACCTTC. This gives the protein CASRPAGRVSYGYTF.

This clone was observed a few times. The gene calls are TRBV9 and TRBJ1-6; tentative D call: TRBD1 (5 bases). V was clipped by 4 bases and J by 10 bases, with 15 bases between them. The CDR3 runs to 14 residues. Germline V CDR1 and CDR2: SGDLS, YYNGEE. The CDR3 bases are TGTGCCAGCAGCTCGAGCAGGGTTGGATCACCCCTCCACTTT. As protein: CASSSSRVGSPLHF.

The chain has TRBV10-3 and TRBJ1-4, with TRBD1 as a possible D gene (5 bases). This CDR3 contains 13 residues. V was clipped by 4 bases and J by 4 bases, with 7 bases between them. Germline V CDR1 and CDR2: ENHRY, SYGVKD. CDR3 protein: CAISAGGNEKLFF. CDR3 bases: TGTGCCATCAGTGCCGGGGGTAATGAAAAACTGTTTTTT.

The chain combines TRBV19 with TRBJ2-2; 9 nucleotides align to TRBD1. CDR1 and CDR2 from the germline V gene are LNHDA and SQIVND (reference sequence). The CDR3 covers 17 residues. Losses at the gene ends were 3 bases for V and 5 bases for J; bases not matched to a gene: 10. The CDR3 loop is CASSIRGQGLGTGELFF. CDR3 nucleotide sequence: TGTGCCAGTAGTATTCGGGGACAGGGTCTGGGAACCGGGGAGCTGTTTTTT.

The chain combines TRBV5-1 with TRBJ2-5; possibly TRBD1 for D (5 bases). The CDR3 consists of 14 residues. Looked up from germline, CDR1 is SGHRS and CDR2 is YFSETQ. V lost 0 bases and J 2 bases, leaving 8 bases between the germline ends. The CDR3 nucleotides read TGCGCCAGCAGCTTGGCGCAGGGACAAGAGACCCAGTACTTC. It is translated as CASSLAQGQETQYF.

The CDR3 loop is CASSDWGAYEQYF. In nucleotides, the CDR3 is TGTGCCAGCAGTGATTGGGGAGCCTACGAGCAGTACTTC. The chain combines TRBV6-1 with TRBJ2-7; D perhaps matches TRBD2 (5 bases). The CDR3 consists of 13 residues. V was shortened by 3 bases and J by 2 bases, with 8 bases between the two germline ends. The germline V gene encodes CDR1 MNHNS and CDR2 SASEGT.

The chain combines TRBV5-1 with TRBJ2-3; D is undetermined. V was cut by 0 bases and J by 7 bases, with 6 bases left in between. Germline V gene sequence: CDR1 SGHRS, CDR2 YFSETQ. The length of the CDR3 is 12 residues. This CDR3 is CASSLAQHTQYF. The CDR3 DNA reads as TGCGCCAGCAGCTTGGCACAGCATACGCAGTATTTT.

The chain carries TRBV7-9 and TRBJ2-5; a possible D gene is TRBD1 (6 bases). Germline-derived CDR1 and CDR2 are SEHNR and FQNEAQ (reference sequence). V was trimmed by 1 base and J by 7 bases, leaving 13 bases between them. The CDR3 extends over 14 amino acids. The CDR3 reads CASSLDTGFGTQYF. DNA for the CDR3: TGTGCCAGCAGCTTAGATACAGGGTTCGGGACCCAGTACTTC.

The V gene is TRBV10-3, the J gene TRBJ2-3; 8 bases align to TRBD1. The V gene end was trimmed by 4 bases and the J gene end by 1 base; junction bases not matched to a gene: 16. Per the germline V gene, CDR1 is ENHRY and CDR2 is SYGVKD. The CDR3 has 19 residues. The CDR3, as DNA: TGTGCCATCAGTGTTCGGGACAGGACTCAATCGTGGGGCACAGATACGCAGTATTTT. This encodes CAISVRDRTQSWGTDTQYF.

V is TRBV10-2 and J is TRBJ1-2; 7 nucleotides match TRBD1. The germline V gene has CDR1 WSHSY and CDR2 SAAADI. This CDR3 is built from 14 residues. V was clipped by 7 bases and J by 2 bases; unmatched bases: 7. The CDR3 DNA reads as TGCGCCAGCAACAGACAGGGTACAAACTATGGCTACACCTTC. Encoded protein: CASNRQGTNYGYTF.

This clone was detected only a few times. This chain links TRBV9 with TRBJ2-3; D is unclear. Per germline, CDR1 SGDLS and CDR2 YYNGEE. The CDR3 has 12 amino acids. V lost 4 bases and J lost 5, with 8 bases in between. This chain's CDR3 is CASSPAIDTQYF. The CDR3 DNA is TGTGCCAGCAGCCCCGCCATAGATACGCAGTATTTT.

This clone has only a few counts. The chain couples TRBV4-2 to TRBJ2-1; D is ambiguous. V lost 3 bases and J 4 bases, leaving 7 bases between the germline ends. The CDR3 consists of 13 residues. The germline CDR1 and CDR2 sequences are LGHNA and YNFKEQ. The CDR3 is CASSHPPYNEQFF. The CDR3, as DNA: TGTGCCAGCAGCCACCCCCCGTACAATGAGCAGTTCTTC.

CDR3 in amino acids: CASSRKGGNNEQFF. CDR3 bases: TGCGCCAGCAGCCGAAAAGGGGGGAACAATGAGCAGTTCTTC. The V gene is TRBV5-1, the J gene TRBJ2-1; TRBD1 or TRBD2 may be the D gene (6 bases each). The CDR3 runs 14 residues. Germline lookup yields CDR1 SGHRS and CDR2 YFSETQ. Deletions cut 4 bases from V and 5 bases from J, with 13 bases between.